Listed below are T cell receptor beta chains from one sample, sequenced in a study of T cell changes during pregnancy in multiple sclerosis. TCRdb's table, derived via immunoSEQ multiplex PCR, lists solely in-frame clones and lacks some. The sample contains 20,000 to 25,000 clones, roughly 89% of which appear only once. The sample was CD8+ T cells from peripheral blood mononuclear cells, taken in the first trimester of pregnancy. These receptors were obtained from a female donor in good health, enrolled as a control in a pregnancy study. The CDR3 runs from the conserved cysteine through the conserved F or W. A D gene is named only where the DNA matches it firmly. Not every row has a clone size; where given, it reads once, few, many or a size class.

j_gene: TRBJ2-1; v_gene: TRBV27; abundance: .; d_gene: .; CDR3nt: TGTGCCAGCAGCCTGGGGGGGGCGGGGTACAATGAGCAGTTCTTC; CDR3aa: CASSLGGAGYNEQFF
j_gene: TRBJ1-2; v_gene: TRBV13; abundance: .; d_gene: TRBD1; CDR3nt: TGTGCCAGCAGCTTAGAAGGGGACAGGAACTATGGCTACACCTTC; CDR3aa: CASSLEGDRNYGYTF
j_gene: TRBJ2-5; v_gene: TRBV4-3; abundance: .; d_gene: TRBD1; CDR3nt: TGCGCCAGCAGCCAACGGCAGGGGGCTAGAGAGACCCAGTACTTC; CDR3aa: CASSQRQGARETQYF
j_gene: TRBJ1-1; v_gene: TRBV4-2; abundance: .; d_gene: .; CDR3nt: TGTGCCAGCAGCCAAGACGCAGGTATGAACACTGAAGCTTTCTTT; CDR3aa: CASSQDAGMNTEAFF
j_gene: TRBJ1-5; v_gene: TRBV6-6; abundance: .; d_gene: TRBD1; CDR3nt: TGTGCCAGCAGTTCGACAGGGTTTCCCAATCAGCCCCAGCATTTT; CDR3aa: CASSSTGFPNQPQHF
j_gene: TRBJ2-1; v_gene: TRBV2; abundance: .; d_gene: .; CDR3nt: TGTGCCAGCAGTTCCCGGCGGGGGCCCTCCTACAATGAGCAGTTCTTC; CDR3aa: CASSSRRGPSYNEQFF
j_gene: TRBJ1-2; v_gene: TRBV2; abundance: .; d_gene: .; CDR3nt: TGTGCCAGCAGTGAAAATTTTGGGACAAGTAACTATGGCTACACCTTC; CDR3aa: CASSENFGTSNYGYTF
j_gene: TRBJ2-3; v_gene: TRBV6-5; abundance: .; d_gene: TRBD2; CDR3nt: TGTGCCAGCAGGATTAGCGGGGGAGGAGATACGCAGTATTTT; CDR3aa: CASRISGGGDTQYF
j_gene: TRBJ2-1; v_gene: TRBV16; abundance: .; d_gene: TRBD2; CDR3nt: TGTGCCAGCTCCCCGGGGGGGGATAGAAATGAGCAGTTCTTC; CDR3aa: CASSPGGDRNEQFF
j_gene: TRBJ2-3; v_gene: TRBV7-6; abundance: .; d_gene: TRBD2; CDR3nt: TGTGCCAGCAGCTTCCAACTAGCGGGGCCCACAGATACGCAGTATTTT; CDR3aa: CASSFQLAGPTDTQYF
j_gene: TRBJ1-2; v_gene: TRBV5-1; abundance: .; d_gene: .; CDR3nt: TGCGCCAGCTCTCCCGGGCAGGAGAGGCCCCAGGGCTATGGCTACACCTTC; CDR3aa: CASSPGQERPQGYGYTF
j_gene: TRBJ1-5; v_gene: TRBV7-2; abundance: .; d_gene: .; CDR3nt: TGTGCCAGCAGCTCCTATGGCAATCAGCCCCAGCATTTT; CDR3aa: CASSSYGNQPQHF
j_gene: TRBJ1-1; v_gene: TRBV27; abundance: .; d_gene: .; CDR3nt: TGTGCCAGCAGTTTACCAGGGGCCAACACTGAAGCTTTCTTT; CDR3aa: CASSLPGANTEAFF
j_gene: TRBJ1-1; v_gene: TRBV11-3; abundance: .; d_gene: .; CDR3nt: TGTGCCAGCAGCTCAACAGCATACACTGAAGCTTTCTTT; CDR3aa: CASSSTAYTEAFF
j_gene: TRBJ2-1; v_gene: TRBV7-3; abundance: .; d_gene: .; CDR3nt: TGTGCCAGCAGCGACGCCGCGGTCGGAATCAATGAGCAGTTCTTC; CDR3aa: CASSDAAVGINEQFF
j_gene: TRBJ2-7; v_gene: TRBV28; abundance: .; d_gene: .; CDR3nt: TGTGCCACCTCCGAGGCAGGGTACCACGAGCAGTACTTC; CDR3aa: CATSEAGYHEQYF
j_gene: TRBJ2-7; v_gene: TRBV7-8; abundance: .; d_gene: .; CDR3nt: TGTGCCAGCAGCTCCCTTGATGGGGCGGGGACCGGGGGATGGGAGCAGTACTTC; CDR3aa: CASSSLDGAGTGGWEQYF
j_gene: TRBJ2-7; v_gene: TRBV11-1; abundance: .; d_gene: .; CDR3nt: TGTGCCAGCAGCTTATCAGGGATGGGCTCCTACGAGCAGTACTTC; CDR3aa: CASSLSGMGSYEQYF
j_gene: TRBJ1-1; v_gene: TRBV5-1; abundance: .; d_gene: TRBD1; CDR3nt: TGCGCCAGCAGGTTGACAGGGTCTGAAGCTTTCTTT; CDR3aa: CASRLTGSEAFF
j_gene: TRBJ1-1; v_gene: TRBV6-5; abundance: .; d_gene: .; CDR3nt: TGTGCCAGCAGTTACTCTCTACAGGACACTGAAGCTTTCTTT; CDR3aa: CASSYSLQDTEAFF
j_gene: TRBJ1-1; v_gene: TRBV4-3; abundance: .; d_gene: .; CDR3nt: TGCGCCAGCAGCCAAGATGTCAGCGTAACCGCTGAAGCTTTCTTT; CDR3aa: CASSQDVSVTAEAFF
j_gene: TRBJ2-7; v_gene: TRBV9; abundance: .; d_gene: TRBD1; CDR3nt: TGTGCCAGCAGCGCGGGACAGGATTCCTACGAGCAGTACTTC; CDR3aa: CASSAGQDSYEQYF
j_gene: TRBJ2-2; v_gene: TRBV11-2; abundance: .; d_gene: .; CDR3nt: TGTGCCAGCAGCTTAGGCGCAGGCTACCTTAACACCGGGGAGCTGTTTTTT; CDR3aa: CASSLGAGYLNTGELFF
j_gene: TRBJ2-3; v_gene: TRBV9; abundance: .; d_gene: TRBD2; CDR3nt: TGTGCCAGCAGCGCTAGCGGGGGGGCGTCAGATACGCAGTATTTT; CDR3aa: CASSASGGASDTQYF
j_gene: TRBJ2-3; v_gene: TRBV12-5; abundance: .; d_gene: TRBD2; CDR3nt: TGTGCTAGTGGTCCTCGGGAGGGGATCACAGATACGCAGTATTTT; CDR3aa: CASGPREGITDTQYF
j_gene: TRBJ1-6; v_gene: TRBV27; abundance: once; d_gene: .; CDR3nt: TGTGCCAGCAGTTTGGACACCGGCTGGTCACCCCTCCACTTT; CDR3aa: CASSLDTGWSPLHF
j_gene: TRBJ1-2; v_gene: TRBV6-5; abundance: .; d_gene: TRBD1; CDR3nt: TGTGCCAGCAGTTACGATGCGGGGACAGATTATGGCTACACCTTC; CDR3aa: CASSYDAGTDYGYTF
j_gene: TRBJ1-6; v_gene: TRBV28; abundance: .; d_gene: .; CDR3nt: TGTGCCACCAAAGGGTACGGGGGGGAAAATTATAATTCACCCCTCCACTTT; CDR3aa: CATKGYGGENYNSPLHF
j_gene: TRBJ1-6; v_gene: TRBV19; abundance: .; d_gene: .; CDR3nt: TGTGCCAGTAGTGTCCGGGACATCAATTCACCCCTCCACTTT; CDR3aa: CASSVRDINSPLHF
j_gene: TRBJ2-3; v_gene: TRBV27; abundance: few; d_gene: TRBD1; CDR3nt: TGTGCCAGCAGTTCGACAGGGTATACGCAGTATTTT; CDR3aa: CASSSTGYTQYF
j_gene: TRBJ1-3; v_gene: TRBV15; abundance: .; d_gene: .; CDR3nt: TGTGCCACCAGCAGAGAAGGGGTTCCTGGAAACACCATATATTTT; CDR3aa: CATSREGVPGNTIYF
j_gene: TRBJ1-5; v_gene: TRBV5-4; abundance: .; d_gene: .; CDR3nt: TGTGCCAGCAGCTTGGGGGGCGCTAATAGCAATCAGCCCCAGCATTTT; CDR3aa: CASSLGGANSNQPQHF
j_gene: TRBJ1-3; v_gene: TRBV7-6; abundance: once; d_gene: TRBD1; CDR3nt: TGTGCCAGCAGCTTACCAGAGTCAGGGGGCTCTGGAAACACCATATATTTT; CDR3aa: CASSLPESGGSGNTIYF
j_gene: TRBJ1-5; v_gene: TRBV4-3; abundance: .; d_gene: TRBD1; CDR3nt: TGCGCCAGCAGCCAAGATCGAGGACAGGTCAATCAGCCCCAGCATTTT; CDR3aa: CASSQDRGQVNQPQHF
j_gene: TRBJ2-4; v_gene: TRBV7-9; abundance: .; d_gene: .; CDR3nt: TGTGCCAGCAGCCTGCTGGATAGCGCCGACTCCAAAAACATTCAGTACTTC; CDR3aa: CASSLLDSADSKNIQYF
j_gene: TRBJ2-7; v_gene: TRBV4-2; abundance: .; d_gene: TRBD1; CDR3nt: TGTGCCAGCAGCCTTACGACAGGGTTCCTCTACGAGCAGTACTTC; CDR3aa: CASSLTTGFLYEQYF
j_gene: TRBJ2-7; v_gene: TRBV7-2; abundance: .; d_gene: .; CDR3nt: TGTGCCAGCACCCTAGAGGGGGTCAACGAGCAGTACTTC; CDR3aa: CASTLEGVNEQYF
j_gene: TRBJ2-3; v_gene: TRBV4-3; abundance: .; d_gene: TRBD2; CDR3nt: TGCGCCAGCAGCCAAGATATCGGACTAGCGGGGGGGCCGAACACAGATACGCAGTATTTT; CDR3aa: CASSQDIGLAGGPNTDTQYF
j_gene: TRBJ2-7; v_gene: TRBV4-3; abundance: few; d_gene: TRBD1; CDR3nt: TGCGCCAGCAGCCGGGCAGGGGGTCCCTACGAGCAGTACTTC; CDR3aa: CASSRAGGPYEQYF
j_gene: TRBJ2-2; v_gene: TRBV7-3; abundance: .; d_gene: .; CDR3nt: TGTGCCAGCAGCCCTAGGTGGACTCCGAACACCGGGGAGCTGTTTTTT; CDR3aa: CASSPRWTPNTGELFF
j_gene: TRBJ2-7; v_gene: TRBV7-9; abundance: .; d_gene: TRBD1; CDR3nt: TGTGCCAGCAGCTTAGAAGGGACAGGTAACTACGAGCAGTACTTC; CDR3aa: CASSLEGTGNYEQYF
j_gene: TRBJ1-1; v_gene: TRBV28; abundance: .; d_gene: .; CDR3nt: TGTGCCAGCAGGATTAACAGAGAGAACACTGAAGCTTTCTTT; CDR3aa: CASRINRENTEAFF
j_gene: TRBJ1-4; v_gene: TRBV7-9; abundance: .; d_gene: TRBD1; CDR3nt: TGTGCCAGCAGCCAGGGGACAGGGGGAAGTAATAATGAAAAACTGTTTTTT; CDR3aa: CASSQGTGGSNNEKLFF
j_gene: TRBJ2-7; v_gene: TRBV4-3; abundance: once; d_gene: TRBD1; CDR3nt: TGCGCCAGCAGCCAAGTCCTAGGACAGGGGGTCGAGCAGTACTTC; CDR3aa: CASSQVLGQGVEQYF
j_gene: TRBJ1-4; v_gene: TRBV7-3; abundance: .; d_gene: TRBD1; CDR3nt: TGTGCCAGCAGCCCGACAGGGGCGCTGAATGAAAAACTGTTTTTT; CDR3aa: CASSPTGALNEKLFF
j_gene: TRBJ1-5; v_gene: TRBV11-2; abundance: .; d_gene: .; CDR3nt: TGTGCCAGCAGCTTAGGGAGCGATCAGCCCCAGCATTTT; CDR3aa: CASSLGSDQPQHF
j_gene: TRBJ2-3; v_gene: TRBV6-1; abundance: .; d_gene: .; CDR3nt: TGTGCCAGCAGTGTGGGAGGGGGGGGTTCAGATACGCAGTATTTT; CDR3aa: CASSVGGGGSDTQYF
j_gene: TRBJ2-5; v_gene: TRBV2; abundance: .; d_gene: .; CDR3nt: TGTGCCACCACCTGGACTGGCCTAGAGACCCAGTACTTC; CDR3aa: CATTWTGLETQYF
j_gene: TRBJ2-5; v_gene: TRBV7-8; abundance: once; d_gene: TRBD2; CDR3nt: TGTGCCAGCAGCTTCCCCCCCTCGGGTAGTAGCGGGGGCCCTGGGAGGCAAGAGACCCAGTACTTC; CDR3aa: CASSFPPSGSSGGPGRQETQYF